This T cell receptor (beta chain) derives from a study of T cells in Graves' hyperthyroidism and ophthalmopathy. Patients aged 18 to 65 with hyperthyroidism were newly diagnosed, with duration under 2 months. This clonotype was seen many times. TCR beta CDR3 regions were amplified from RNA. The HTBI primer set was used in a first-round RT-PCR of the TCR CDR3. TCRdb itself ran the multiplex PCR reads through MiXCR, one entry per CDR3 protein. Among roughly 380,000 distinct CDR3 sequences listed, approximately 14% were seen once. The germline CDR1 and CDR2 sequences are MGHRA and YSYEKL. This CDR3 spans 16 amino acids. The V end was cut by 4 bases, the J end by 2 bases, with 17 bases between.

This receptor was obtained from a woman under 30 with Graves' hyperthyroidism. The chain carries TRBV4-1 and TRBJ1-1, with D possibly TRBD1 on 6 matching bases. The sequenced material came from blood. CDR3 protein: CASSRGGADHNTEAFF. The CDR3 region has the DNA TGCGCCAGCAGCCGAGGGGGGGCGGATCATAACACTGAAGCTTTCTTT.